This TCR beta chain was identified during a study of CD8 T cells in Susac syndrome. The wider study: Active disease was present in six of the sequenced Susac syndrome patients, whereas 8 or 9 of them were in remission.

Roughly 0.45 to 1 ug RNA was reverse transcribed with random hexamers. MiXCR, applied by TCRdb to the immunoSEQ multiplex PCR reads, yields one record per CDR3 protein. The sample consists of more than 100,000 distinct CDR3 sequences, about 93% of them appearing once. Trimming removed 4 bases at V and 2 bases at J, with 12 bases between. This CDR3 has 13 residues. Per the germline V gene, CDR1 is SQVTM and CDR2 is ANQGSEA. The sample comprised CD8+ T cells from PBMCs. The V gene is TRBV29-1, the J gene TRBJ2-7; D is uncertain. This TCR was recovered from a human donor with Susac syndrome. CDR3 sequence reads: CSVVGGTAYEQYF. In DNA form, the CDR3 reads TGCAGCGTTGTGGGCGGAACAGCCTACGAGCAGTACTTC.